The 29 T cell receptor beta chains given below trace back to one sample, sequenced in a study of CD8 T cells in ankylosing spondylitis. TCRdb re-called the 5' RACE reads through MiXCR, storing one row per CDR3 protein. The table has approximately 220,000 distinct CDR3 sequences, under 30% seen once. The specimen was blood, either unsorted or a sorted T cell fraction (not recorded which). The source of these receptors is a male donor with ankylosing spondylitis or in good health (not recorded which).

The V gene is TRBV9, the J gene TRBJ2-7, with D uncertain. CDR3 length equals 15 residues. Per the germline V gene, CDR1 is SGDLS and CDR2 is YYNGEE. Trimming shortened V by 0 bases and J by 2 bases, and 12 bases separated the two germline ends. The DNA of the CDR3 is TGTGCCAGCAGCGTAGCTCCAGCCCTTACCTACGAGCAGTACTTC. This encodes CASSVAPALTYEQYF.

This clonotype appeared many times. The chain combines TRBV28 with TRBJ1-2, with 8 bases lining up with TRBD1. The CDR3 extends over 14 amino acids. The trim removed 5 bases at V and 2 bases at J, leaving 4 bases unmatched. Germline CDR1 is MDHEN and CDR2 is SYDVKM. CDR3 region: CASSPGTGNYGYTF. CDR3 nucleotides: TGTGCCAGCAGTCCGGGGACAGGAAACTATGGCTACACCTTC.

The rearrangement uses TRBV30 and TRBJ2-5; 10 nucleotides align to TRBD2. The ends lost 5 bases at V and 4 bases at J; junction bases unmatched: 1. The germline gives CDR1 GTSNPN, CDR2 SVGIG (reference sequence). This CDR3 region has 12 residues. CDR3 sequence (DNA): TGTGCCTGGTCTAGCGGGAGAGAGACCCAGTACTTC. Translated, it gives CAWSSGRETQYF. Filled out from reference TRBV30 and TRBJ2-5, the complete variable domain reads SQTIHQWPATLVQPVGSPLSLECTVEGTSNPNLYWYRQAAGRGLQLLFYSVGIGQISSEVPQNLSASRPQDRQFILSSKKLLLSDSGFYLCAWSSGRETQYFGPGTRLLVL.

The chain joins TRBV20-1 to TRBJ2-1; 8 bases align to TRBD2. The CDR3 is 16 residues long. The ends lost 6 bases at V and 5 bases at J; junction bases unmatched: 15. CDR1 is DFQATT and CDR2 is SNEGSKA in the germline V gene (reference sequence). The CDR3 sequence: CSAPRDPGLVHNEQFF. DNA for the CDR3: TGCAGTGCCCCACGAGACCCGGGACTAGTACACAATGAGCAGTTCTTC.

This clonotype has a handful of counts. V is TRBV29-1 and J is TRBJ2-3; a possible D gene is TRBD2 (5 bases). This CDR3 is 12 amino acids long. The germline CDR1 and CDR2 sequences are SQVTM and ANQGSEA. Trimming removed 3 bases from V and 2 bases from J, with 6 bases in between. For the CDR3, the DNA is TGCAGCGTTGACGGGAACACAGATACGCAGTATTTT. Translated, it gives CSVDGNTDTQYF.

CDR3 bases: TGTGCCAGCAGCTCGAGGTTTGGGGCAGATTCAGAAAAACTGTTTTTT. Its protein product is CASSSRFGADSEKLFF. The gene calls are TRBV7-9 and TRBJ1-4, with a possible D match to TRBD1 (5 bases). Between the trimmed V and J ends, which lost 4 bases and 8 bases, there was a span of 20 bases. In germline, CDR1 is SEHNR, CDR2 FQNEAQ (reference sequence). This CDR3 comprises 16 residues.

This clonotype appeared many times. The V gene is TRBV7-2, the J gene TRBJ2-3, with unresolved D. This CDR3 contains 15 residues. Looked up from germline, CDR1 is SGHTA and CDR2 is FQGNSA. Trimming removed 3 bases from V and 2 bases from J, with 12 bases in between. CDR3 nucleotide sequence: TGTGCCAGCAGCTTCAGTATCTCCTCCACAGATACGCAGTATTTT. Translating gives CASSFSISSTDTQYF. The variable domain in full, with the rest retrieved from reference TRBV7-2 and TRBJ2-3, is GAGVSQSPSNKVTEKGKDVELRCDPISGHTALYWYRQSLGQGLEFLIYFQGNSAPDKSGLPSDRFSAERTGGSVSTLTIQRTQQEDSAVYLCASSFSISSTDTQYFGPGTRLTVL.

The genes are TRBV5-1 and TRBJ2-7, with 13 bases lining up with TRBD2. The CDR3 consists of 15 residues. Germline V lookup: CDR1 SGHRS, CDR2 YFSETQ. J was trimmed by 7 bases and V by 3 bases; bases with no gene match: 7. Written as DNA, the CDR3 is TGCGCCAGCAGCTCAGGGACTAGCGGGATCTTAGAGCAGTACTTC. Its translation: CASSSGTSGILEQYF.

This clonotype was detected many times. The V gene is TRBV7-9, the J gene TRBJ1-4, with D unclear. The CDR3 spans 14 residues. V shed 5 bases and J shed 5 bases, with 12 bases lying between them. From germline, CDR1 is SEHNR and CDR2 FQNEAQ (reference sequence). The CDR3 DNA reads as TGTGCCAGCAGCCGCGGTCTGGACAATGAAAAACTGTTTTTT. Residues: CASSRGLDNEKLFF.

Ten or more counts support this clonotype. CDR3 in DNA: TGTGCCAGCAGCTTAGTGATGTCCGGGACTGAAGCTTTCTTT. Translation gives CASSLVMSGTEAFF. The chain is built from TRBV7-6 and TRBJ1-1; D is unresolved. The CDR3 totals 14 residues. Germline V gene lookup returns CDR1 SGHVS and CDR2 FNYEAQ. Trimming took off 1 base at V and 5 bases at J, with 11 bases between the two ends.

The rearrangement joins TRBV9 to TRBJ1-1, with TRBD1 as a possible D gene (5 bases). The CDR3 is 15 residues long. V was shortened by 0 bases and J by 2 bases, with 11 bases between the two germline ends. Per germline, CDR1 SGDLS and CDR2 YYNGEE. The DNA for the CDR3 is TGTGCCAGCAGCGTAGGTCGGGGCCCCAACACTGAAGCTTTCTTT. It encodes CASSVGRGPNTEAFF. The variable domain in full, completed from reference TRBV9 and TRBJ1-1, reads DSGVTQTPKHLITATGQRVTLRCSPRSGDLSVYWYQQSLDQGLQFLIQYYNGEERAKGNILERFSAQQFPDLHSELNLSSLELGDSALYFCASSVGRGPNTEAFFGQGTRLTVV.

This clonotype was detected only a few times. The J gene is TRBJ1-6, the V gene TRBV20-1, with no clear D. Germline V gives CDR1 DFQATT, CDR2 SNEGSKA (reference sequence). Trimming removed 5 bases at V and 5 bases at J, with 10 bases between. The CDR3 spans 13 residues. CDR3 protein: CSAPKVDNSPLHF. The DNA of the CDR3 is TGCAGTGCTCCTAAGGTGGATAATTCACCCCTCCACTTT.

For this clonotype: A much larger clone lies one base from this, so it may be a read error. This CDR3 fails to terminate in the conserved phenylalanine or tryptophan, so it likely reflects a read error. The CDR3 protein is CASSLGVGGTEAFS. The CDR3 nucleotides are TGCGCCAGCAGCTTGGGAGTAGGGGGGACTGAAGCTTTCTCT. The chain uses TRBV5-1 and TRBJ1-1; a weak D match, TRBD1 (6 bases). Trimming took 0 bases from V and 5 from J, leaving 11 bases between them. The germline V gene encodes CDR1 SGHRS and CDR2 YFSETQ. The CDR3 spans 14 residues.

The gene calls are TRBV20-1 and TRBJ2-4; TRBD2 is a possible D gene (6 bases). Germline CDR1 reads DFQATT; CDR2 reads SNEGSKA (reference sequence). The CDR3 runs to 14 residues. V was trimmed by 0 bases and J by 8 bases, leaving 14 bases between them. CDR3 DNA sequence: TGCAGTGCTAGAGATCCTACGCGGGGATACATTCAGTACTTC. This codes for CSARDPTRGYIQYF.

This clonotype was seen ten or more times. This chain links TRBV5-1 with TRBJ2-7; TRBD1 is a possible D gene (6 bases). There are 14 residues in the CDR3. CDR1 is SGHRS and CDR2 is YFSETQ in the germline V gene. The V gene lost 4 bases and the J gene lost 6 bases, with 17 bases spanning the gap. The CDR3, as DNA: TGCGCCAGCAGCCACAGGGAATTAAGAGGCGAGCAGTACTTC. This codes for CASSHRELRGEQYF.

Regarding this clonotype: Possible read error: a much larger clone is one base away. The chain employs TRBV5-5 and TRBJ2-1; no definite D call. This CDR3 contains 14 residues. Germline lookup yields CDR1 SGHKS and CDR2 YYEKEE (reference sequence). In DNA form, the CDR3 reads TGTGCCAGCAGCTTGGCTAGTACCTACAATAAGCAGTTCTTC. It encodes CASSLASTYNKQFF.

In this sample, this clonotype turned up a few times. The chain has TRBV15 and TRBJ2-1; 9 bases align to TRBD1. Germline loops: CDR1 LNHNV, CDR2 YYDKDF (reference sequence). V was pared by 1 base and J by 12 bases, with 7 bases of the junction left unmatched. The CDR3 covers 14 residues. The CDR3 DNA reads TGTGCCACCAGCAGAGGCGGGACAGGGTCACGGCAGTTCTTC. Protein product: CATSRGGTGSRQFF.

This clonotype was counted only a few times. The gene calls are TRBV20-1 and TRBJ2-1, with 10 bases fitting TRBD2. Germline V gene lookup returns CDR1 DFQATT and CDR2 SNEGSKA (reference sequence). With 1 base clipped from V and 7 bases from J, the junction kept 7 bases outside the gene matches. CDR3 size: 15 residues. CDR3: CSARAASGRGNEQFF. CDR3 bases: TGCAGTGCTAGAGCAGCTAGCGGGAGAGGTAATGAGCAGTTCTTC.

This clonotype was seen many times. The chain employs TRBV7-2 and TRBJ2-7, with D possibly matching TRBD2 (5 bases). This CDR3 is 13 amino acids long. From germline, CDR1 is SGHTA and CDR2 FQGNSA. Trimming removed 3 bases at V and 3 bases at J, with 9 bases between. The CDR3 DNA follows: TGTGCCAGCAGCTTCGCGGGTAGCTACGAGCAGTACTTC. This translates into CASSFAGSYEQYF.

This clonotype was detected many times. The chain links TRBV9 to TRBJ2-7, with unresolved D. The germline CDR1 and CDR2 sequences are SGDLS and YYNGEE. CDR3 length equals 13 residues. Trimming cost V 4 bases and J 6 bases, with 14 bases left between them. CDR3 sequence: CASSTDAGVEQYF. CDR3 DNA: TGTGCCAGCAGCACGGACGCAGGCGTCGAGCAGTACTTC.

V gene TRBV29-1 combines with J gene TRBJ2-5; TRBD2 matches at 7 bases. Germline V CDR1 and CDR2: SQVTM, ANQGSEA. This CDR3 contains 14 residues. The junction had 10 bases not matched to a gene; V was cut back by 4 bases and J by 5 bases. CDR3 protein: CSVARLAGVETQYF. CDR3 DNA: TGCAGCGTTGCCCGTCTCGCGGGAGTGGAGACCCAGTACTTC.

In its sample, this clonotype was seen once. A read error is possible here, since a much larger clone lies one base away. V and J are TRBV21-1 and TRBJ2-1. TRBV21-1 is assigned pseudogene status. The CDR3 length is 16 residues. The CDR3 coding sequence is TGTGCCAGCCCCGTAATGTGTATAGGTCAGCGCAATGAGCAGTTCTTC. Its protein product is CASPVMCIGQRNEQFF.

This clonotype appeared many times. The rearrangement uses TRBV2 and TRBJ2-5, with TRBD2 as a possible D gene (6 bases). V shed 6 bases and J shed 5 bases, with 7 bases lying between them. The CDR3 consists of 11 residues. Germline V gene lookup returns CDR1 SNHLY and CDR2 FYNNEI. The CDR3 coding sequence is TGTGCCAGCAGGCGGGATGAGACCCAGTACTTC. This sequence encodes CASRRDETQYF.

This rearrangement joins TRBV5-6 to TRBJ2-3, with D perhaps TRBD1 (5 bases). CDR1 is SGHDT and CDR2 is YYEEEE in the germline V gene. The ends were cut back, 0 bases at V and 5 bases at J, with 13 bases in the middle. This CDR3 is 15 amino acids long. The CDR3 DNA sequence: TGTGCCAGCAGCTTGGTCGGCCAGGGAATAGATACGCAGTATTTT. Its protein is CASSLVGQGIDTQYF. The variable domain in full, completed from reference TRBV5-6 and TRBJ2-3, reads DAGVTQSPTHLIKTRGQQVTLRCSPKSGHDTVSWYQQALGQGPQFIFQYYEEEERQRGNFPDRFSGHQFPNYSSELNVNALLLGDSALYLCASSLVGQGIDTQYFGPGTRLTVL.

Turning to this clonotype: Since a much larger clone is just one base distant, this may be a read error. The rearrangement uses TRBV20-1 and TRBJ1-2; D is unclear. There are 12 residues in the CDR3. The germline gives CDR1 DFQATT, CDR2 SNEGSKA (reference sequence). V gave up 4 bases and J gave up 10 bases, with 16 bases separating them. The CDR3: CSANIDLSFYTF. CDR3 DNA sequence: TGCAGTGCTAATATCGACCTCTCGTTCTACACCTTC.

This clonotype was counted a few times. This chain connects TRBV9 to TRBJ2-2; D is perhaps TRBD2 (6 bases). Between the trimmed V and J ends, which lost 0 bases and 5 bases, there was a span of 8 bases. The CDR3 totals 14 residues. Germline loops: CDR1 SGDLS, CDR2 YYNGEE. The CDR3 DNA is TGTGCCAGCAGCGTAGCGGGGGTGACCGGGGAGCTGTTTTTT. This encodes CASSVAGVTGELFF.

This clonotype was found many times. The genes are TRBV12-3 or TRBV12-4 and TRBJ1-6, with 8 nucleotides matching TRBD1. V trimming: 5 bases; J trimming: 7 bases; junction bases outside the gene matches: 7. This CDR3 is 15 amino acids long. The CDR3 reads CASSMTGVSNSPLHF. The CDR3 nucleotides are TGTGCCAGCAGTATGACAGGGGTTTCAAATTCACCCCTCCACTTT.

This clonotype appeared a few times. The J gene is TRBJ1-5, the V gene TRBV6-2 or TRBV6-3; weak D call: TRBD1 (6 bases). This CDR3 contains 15 residues. Germline V gene data show CDR1 as MNHEY and CDR2 as SVGEGT. Trimming took 0 bases from V and 5 from J, leaving 11 bases between them. This CDR3 reads CASSYSVGGDQPQHF. The DNA of the CDR3 is TGTGCCAGCAGTTACTCGGTAGGGGGGGATCAGCCCCAGCATTTT.

J is TRBJ2-1 and V is TRBV24-1; TRBD2 might be the D (7 bases). CDR3 size: 15 residues. Trimming shortened V by 5 bases and J by 1 base, and 11 bases separated the two germline ends. The germline gives CDR1 KGHDR, CDR2 SFDVKD. This CDR3 reads CATSVRGGSYNEQFF. In nucleotides, the CDR3 is TGTGCCACCAGTGTTAGGGGGGGGTCCTACAATGAGCAGTTCTTC.